This T cell receptor beta chain was retrieved from a study of identical twins. Template switching added a universal primer site, and cDNA bore unique molecular identifiers. A single record per CDR3 protein comes from TCRdb applying MiXCR to the 5' RACE reads. The sample lists hundreds of thousands of distinct CDR3 sequences; around 8.6% were seen once. The sample holds many counts of this clonotype. The J segment lost 3 bases and the V segment lost 4 bases, leaving 4 bases of the junction unmatched. CDR1 is SGHRS, CDR2 YFSETQ, per germline. The CDR3 is 14 residues long. All donors comprised healthy Caucasians. A further study also used this sample, focusing on yellow fever vaccine responses in identical twins.

This TCR derives from a woman aged 18-29 years in good health. The chain carries TRBV5-1 and TRBJ1-3, with 7 bases fitting TRBD1. Material: PBMCs. The CDR3 reads CASSPTGNGNTIYF. The CDR3 DNA sequence: TGCGCCAGCAGCCCGACAGGGAATGGAAACACCATATATTTT.